Presented here are 17 T cell receptor beta chains from one specimen sequenced in a study of T cells after yellow fever vaccination. TCRdb recomputed calls from the 5' RACE reads with MiXCR, one row per CDR3 protein. The data show a few hundred thousand distinct CDR3 sequences, with roughly a sixth seen just once and roughly a sixth held by the top ten. The specimen comprised PBMCs, sampled 5 days after the first yellow fever vaccination. Receptors originate from a young man who received the YFV17D yellow fever vaccine.

To note about this clonotype: The conserved closing phenylalanine or tryptophan is absent in this CDR3, likely reflecting a read error. The DNA is omitted, as the CDR3 cannot be located on it reliably, and the CDR3 follows TCRdb's listing. The gene calls are TRBV2 and TRBJ2-1; TRBD2 reflects the table's D call only, with no check against the DNA. Germline-derived CDR1 and CDR2 are SNHLY and FYNNEI. The CDR3 is made up of 14 amino acids, end residues included. CDR3 protein: CASSEGPGMVAGSL.

This sequence joins TRBV12-3 or TRBV12-4 and TRBJ2-2; tentatively, D is TRBD1 (5 bases). Trimming removed 3 bases from V and 4 bases from J, with 12 bases in between. The CDR3 totals 15 residues. For the CDR3, the DNA is TGTGCCAGCAGTTTGGGCGGACATAGCACCGGGGAGCTGTTTTTT. Residues: CASSLGGHSTGELFF.

This clonotype showed up many times. This rearrangement joins TRBV5-1 to TRBJ2-7; a possible D gene is TRBD2 (6 bases). V was clipped by 4 bases and J by 0 bases, with 8 bases between them. Germline V gives CDR1 SGHRS, CDR2 YFSETQ. CDR3 size: 13 residues. CDR3 coding DNA: TGCGCCAGCAGCGCCGGGAGCTCCTACGAGCAGTACTTC. Residues: CASSAGSSYEQYF.

With respect to this clonotype: A junction end diverges from the germline sequence, so it may reflect a read error. The chain carries TRBV4-3 and TRBJ2-1, with 7 bases lining up with TRBD2. The V gene's germline CDR1 is LGHNA and CDR2 YSLEER. There are 18 residues in the CDR3. The CDR3 region is CASSQDGPAGFSHNEQFF. In nucleotides, the CDR3 is TGCGCCAGCAGCCAAGATGGGCCAGCGGGGTTCTCCCACAATGAGCAGTTCTTC.

This clonotype has more than one count but fewer than ten. The chain is built from TRBV4-1 and TRBJ2-1; weak D call: TRBD1 (6 bases). The V end was cut by 3 bases, the J end by 8 bases, with 17 bases between. Germline V gene lookup returns CDR1 MGHRA and CDR2 YSYEKL. The CDR3 extends over 15 amino acids. CDR3 coding DNA: TGCGCCAGCAGCCAGATCCAGGGGTTGGCCGATGAGCAGTTCTTC. This codes for CASSQIQGLADEQFF.

This clonotype was counted at least ten times. This CDR3 reads CASSQEKTQYF. CDR3 nucleotide sequence: TGCGCCAGCAGCCAGGAAAAGACCCAGTACTTC. This rearrangement joins TRBV4-1 to TRBJ2-5; D remains unclear. This CDR3 spans 11 amino acids. The V gene's germline CDR1 is MGHRA and CDR2 YSYEKL. The ends were cut back, 3 bases at V and 6 bases at J, with 5 bases in the middle.

The V and J genes are TRBV2 and TRBJ2-7; tentatively, D is TRBD2 (6 bases). This CDR3 region has 13 residues. Per germline, CDR1 SNHLY and CDR2 FYNNEI. V was shortened by 1 base and J by 6 bases, with 10 bases between the two germline ends. The CDR3 here is CASSEVRRGEQYV. CDR3 nucleotide sequence: TGTGCCAGCAGTGAAGTTCGGCGGGGCGAGCAGTACGTC.

The chain recombines TRBV5-1 with TRBJ2-5; the match to TRBD2 covers 12 bases. Germline V gene data show CDR1 as SGHRS and CDR2 as YFSETQ. Trimming removed 4 bases from V and 7 bases from J; junction bases left unmatched: 8. The CDR3 contains 15 residues. The DNA of the CDR3 is TGCGCCAGCAGCCGAATTCGGACTAGCGGGGTGACCCAGTACTTC. Amino acid sequence: CASSRIRTSGVTQYF.

Many counts were recorded for this clonotype. V is TRBV7-6 and J is TRBJ2-1; 9 bases align to TRBD1. The germline V gene encodes CDR1 SGHVS and CDR2 FNYEAQ. This CDR3 comprises 17 residues. Trimming at V came to 5 bases and at J to 2 bases, leaving 10 bases not matched to a gene. The CDR3 reads CASSRETGGATYNEQFF. The DNA for the CDR3 is TGTGCCAGCAGCAGAGAAACAGGGGGCGCAACCTACAATGAGCAGTTCTTC.

Here the CDR3 reads CASSLYGGQGNTEAFF. In DNA form, the CDR3 reads TGTGCCAGCAGCTTATACGGGGGGCAGGGGAACACTGAAGCTTTCTTT. This chain joins TRBV7-9 and TRBJ1-1; weak D call: TRBD1 (6 bases). This CDR3 is 16 amino acids long. Trimming stripped 2 bases from V and 1 base from J, with 14 bases between. Per germline, CDR1 SEHNR and CDR2 FQNEAQ (reference sequence).

This clonotype was observed a few times. The chain couples TRBV6-2 or TRBV6-3 to TRBJ1-1, with D unresolved. V dropped 7 bases and J dropped 1 base, with 10 bases sitting between them. This CDR3 has 13 residues. CDR1 and CDR2 from the germline V gene are MNHEY and SVGEGT. CDR3 coding DNA: TGTGCCAGCACCGACCCGAAGAACACTGAAGCTTTCTTT. It translates to CASTDPKNTEAFF.

This clonotype was counted between two and nine times. The V and J genes are TRBV18 and TRBJ2-5; no reliable D call. This CDR3 is built from 13 residues. Trimming took off 2 bases at V and 3 bases at J, with 7 bases between the two ends. Germline CDR1 reads KGHSH; CDR2 reads LQKENI. In nucleotides, the CDR3 is TGTGCCAGCTCACCAGGCTGGGAAGAGACCCAGTACTTC. It yields the protein CASSPGWEETQYF.

This clonotype was counted between two and nine times. The V gene is TRBV18, the J gene TRBJ2-5; TRBD1 matches at 8 bases. The CDR3 sequence is 16 residues long. Germline-derived CDR1 and CDR2 are KGHSH and LQKENI. The V gene end was trimmed by 2 bases and the J gene end by 1 base; junction bases not matched to a gene: 6. CDR3 bases: TGTGCCAGCTCACCAATCCAGGGGGCATTCCAAGAGACCCAGTACTTC. Residues: CASSPIQGAFQETQYF.

The chain is built from TRBV6-2 or TRBV6-3 and TRBJ1-5; D perhaps matches TRBD1 (6 bases). CDR1 is MNHEY, CDR2 SVGEGT, per germline. The CDR3 consists of 15 residues. Trimming pared 5 bases from V and 2 bases from J, leaving 13 bases between. The CDR3, as DNA: TGTGCCAGCAGTCCACAGGGATTGGGCAATCAGCCCCAGCATTTT. This sequence encodes CASSPQGLGNQPQHF.

This clonotype was seen only a few times. This chain connects TRBV5-1 to TRBJ1-1; TRBD1 is a possible D gene (6 bases). There are 15 residues in the CDR3. Between the trimmed V and J ends, which lost 0 bases and 4 bases, there was a span of 13 bases. CDR1 and CDR2 (germline): SGHRS, YFSETQ. Here the CDR3 DNA reads TGCGCCAGCAGCTTGGTACAGGGTTTGGGCACTGAAGCTTTCTTT. Its protein is CASSLVQGLGTEAFF. Full variable domain (rest looked up from reference TRBV5-1 and TRBJ1-1): KAGVTQTPRYLIKTRGQQVTLSCSPISGHRSVSWYQQTPGQGLQFLFEYFSETQRNKGNFPGRFSGRQFSNSRSEMNVSTLELGDSALYLCASSLVQGLGTEAFFGQGTRLTVV.

This clonotype was seen more than once but under ten times. V usage is TRBV20-1 and J usage is TRBJ1-2; 8 bases are shared with TRBD1. This CDR3 has 14 residues. CDR1 and CDR2 from the germline V gene are DFQATT and SNEGSKA (reference sequence). Trimming at V came to 0 bases and at J to 4 bases, leaving 4 bases not matched to a gene. The CDR3, as DNA: TGCAGTGCTAGAGATCAGGGGGCCCGCTATGGCTACACCTTC. It translates to CSARDQGARYGYTF.

The J gene is TRBJ2-2, the V gene TRBV5-1; 7 positions match TRBD2. CDR1 and CDR2 (germline): SGHRS, YFSETQ. V dropped 5 bases and J dropped 9; count of bases not matched to a gene: 16. This CDR3 is 16 amino acids long. The CDR3 loop reads CASRNSPGLLDRELFF. The CDR3 nucleotides are TGCGCCAGCAGAAATTCACCGGGACTACTAGACCGGGAGCTGTTTTTT.